The rows below give T cell receptor beta chains drawn from one sample of a study of neurological immune-mediated disorders. MiXCR was run by TCRdb on the 5' RACE reads, yielding one entry per CDR3 protein. The table includes around 48,000 distinct CDR3 sequences, about 9.4% detected once. The sample was PBMCs. All receptors come from a woman aged 40 to 50 with HTLV-1-associated myelopathy (HAM/TSP). CDR3s include the opening cysteine and the closing phenylalanine or tryptophan. D genes are given only for firm matches. The size of a clone is reported for some rows only, either as once, few or many, or as a class for expanded clones.

j_gene	abundance	v_gene	d_gene	CDR3nt	CDR3aa
TRBJ2-7	few	TRBV6-2/TRBV6-3	TRBD1	TGTGCCAGCATTTCCACAGGACAGGCGGCCCACGAGCAGTACTTC	CASISTGQAAHEQYF
TRBJ2-1	many	TRBV20-1	-	TGCAGTGCTAGAGATCGTCGGGGAGACTCCTACAATGAGCAGTTCTTC	CSARDRRGDSYNEQFF
TRBJ2-1	many	TRBV4-1	-	TGCGCCAGCAGCCCGCAGGGGTGGGAAAACAATGAGCAGTTCTTC	CASSPQGWENNEQFF
TRBJ1-2	few	TRBV12-5	-	TGTGCTAGTGGGTCTCCCCAGGCCTTTCCCTATGGCTACACCTTC	CASGSPQAFPYGYTF
TRBJ1-1	many	TRBV5-1	-	TGCGCCAGCAGCTTGGCCTTGGGGGACGGCACTGAAGCTTTCTTT	CASSLALGDGTEAFF
TRBJ2-3	many	TRBV5-1	TRBD1	TGCGCCAGCAGCTTGGTTCCAGGGGGCGCAGGCACAGATACGCAGTATTTT	CASSLVPGGAGTDTQYF
TRBJ2-1	many	TRBV29-1	-	TGCAGCACCCCCGGGGTCCTCAATGAGCAGTTCTTC	CSTPGVLNEQFF
TRBJ2-1	many	TRBV5-1	TRBD1	TGCGCCAGCAGCTTGGTCTTAGGGCACCCTCGGACAGGGAGCAATGAGCAGTTCTTC	CASSLVLGHPRTGSNEQFF
TRBJ2-7	many	TRBV5-1	-	TGCGCCAGCAGCTTAGGGGGGAACTACGAGCAGTACTTC	CASSLGGNYEQYF
TRBJ2-1	many	TRBV29-1	TRBD2	TGCAGCTGCGGGAGGAGTGGGGAGCAGTTCTTC	CSCGRSGEQFF
TRBJ2-3	-	TRBV7-2	TRBD2	TGTGCCAACAGCCTTCTAGCGGGGGGCACAGATACGCAGTATTTT	CANSLLAGGTDTQYF
TRBJ2-3	many	TRBV6-5	-	TGTGCCAGCAGTCCCGCAGGATTCTCTAGCACAGATACGCAGTATTTT	CASSPAGFSSTDTQYF
TRBJ2-6	-	TRBV18	TRBD1	TGTGCCAGCTCACCAATTTCGACAGGGGGAGCTTTAGGGGCCAACGTCCTGACTTTC	CASSPISTGGALGANVLTF
TRBJ1-2	many	TRBV11-3	-	TGTGCCAGCAGCCCCCTAGGGCGCGACTATGGCTACACCTTC	CASSPLGRDYGYTF
TRBJ2-5	-	TRBV5-1	-	TGCGCCAGCAGCCTCGGGATTTTGGAGACCCAGTACTTC	CASSLGILETQYF
TRBJ1-1	many	TRBV6-2/TRBV6-3	TRBD1	TGTGCCAGCACCTTACAGGGGCGTGAAGCTTTCTTT	CASTLQGREAFF
TRBJ1-5	-	TRBV4-2	-	TGTGCCATCAGCCGGGATCTCTCAGGGCACCCCCAGCATTTT	CAISRDLSGHPQHF
TRBJ1-3	-	TRBV11-3	-	TGTGCCAGCAGCATTAAGGACACCATATATTTT	CASSIKDTIYF
TRBJ2-1	many	TRBV4-3	TRBD1	TGCGCCAGCAGCCAAGATCCCGGCAGGGGGCCATACAATGAGCAGTTCTTC	CASSQDPGRGPYNEQFF
TRBJ1-3	many	TRBV7-2	TRBD1	TGTGCCAGCAGCACCAGGACAGGGGGGAGCTCTGGAAACACCATATATTTT	CASSTRTGGSSGNTIYF
TRBJ1-5	-	TRBV20-1	TRBD1	TGCAGTGCTGGACCCGGGACAGGGGGAAATCAGCCCCAGCATTTT	CSAGPGTGGNQPQHF
TRBJ2-1	many	TRBV12-3/TRBV12-4	-	TGTGCCAGCAGCCGCAACGATGAGCAGTTCTTC	CASSRNDEQFF
TRBJ2-7	many	TRBV25-1	-	TGTGCCAGCAGGCCACCCGCCGGGCAGGGGAGACAGTACTTC	CASRPPAGQGRQYF
TRBJ1-5	many	TRBV10-3	-	TGTGCCATCAGTGATACACTGAGCAATCAGCCCCAGCATTTT	CAISDTLSNQPQHF
TRBJ2-6	many	TRBV27	-	TGTGCCAGCAGTTTGGAGGGGGCCTCTGGGGCCAACGTCCTGACTTTC	CASSLEGASGANVLTF
TRBJ2-1	many	TRBV2	-	TGTGCCAGGAGAACGGGGTACTCCCGGGGTAATGAGCAGTTCTTC	CARRTGYSRGNEQFF
TRBJ2-7	many	TRBV14	TRBD2	TGTGCCAGCAGCCTACGGACTAGCGGGGAGACCCACGAGCAGTACTTC	CASSLRTSGETHEQYF